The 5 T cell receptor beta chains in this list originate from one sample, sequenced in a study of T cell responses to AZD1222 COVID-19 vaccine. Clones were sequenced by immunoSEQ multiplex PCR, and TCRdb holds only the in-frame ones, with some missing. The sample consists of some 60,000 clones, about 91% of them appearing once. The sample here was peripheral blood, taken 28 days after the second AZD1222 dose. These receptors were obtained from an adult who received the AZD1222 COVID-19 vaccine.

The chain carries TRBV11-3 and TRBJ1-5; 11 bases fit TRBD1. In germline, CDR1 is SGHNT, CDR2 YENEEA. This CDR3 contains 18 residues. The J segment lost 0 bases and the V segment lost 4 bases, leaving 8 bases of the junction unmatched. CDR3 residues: CASSSDRGLPYSNQPQHF. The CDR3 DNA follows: TGTGCCAGCAGCTCGGACAGGGGGCTGCCGTATAGCAATCAGCCCCAGCATTTT.

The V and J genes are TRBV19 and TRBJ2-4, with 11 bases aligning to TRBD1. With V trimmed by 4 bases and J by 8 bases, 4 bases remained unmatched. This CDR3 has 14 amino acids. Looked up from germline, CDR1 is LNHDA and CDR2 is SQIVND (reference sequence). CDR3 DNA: TGTGCCAGTAGTAGGACAGGGGGCTCGTACATTCAGTACTTC. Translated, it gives CASSRTGGSYIQYF.

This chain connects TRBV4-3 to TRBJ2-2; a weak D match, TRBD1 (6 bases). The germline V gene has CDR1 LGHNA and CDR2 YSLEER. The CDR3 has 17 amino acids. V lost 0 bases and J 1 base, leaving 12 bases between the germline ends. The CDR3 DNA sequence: TGCGCCAGCAGCCAAGATGTGTGGGGGCTGAACACCGGGGAGCTGTTTTTT. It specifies CASSQDVWGLNTGELFF.

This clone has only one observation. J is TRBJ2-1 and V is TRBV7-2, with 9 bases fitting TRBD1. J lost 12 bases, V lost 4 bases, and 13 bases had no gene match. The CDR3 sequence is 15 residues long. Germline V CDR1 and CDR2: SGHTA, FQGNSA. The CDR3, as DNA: TGTGCCAGCAGCTACGCCGGGACAGGGATCAGGGGGCAGTTCTTC. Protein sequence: CASSYAGTGIRGQFF.

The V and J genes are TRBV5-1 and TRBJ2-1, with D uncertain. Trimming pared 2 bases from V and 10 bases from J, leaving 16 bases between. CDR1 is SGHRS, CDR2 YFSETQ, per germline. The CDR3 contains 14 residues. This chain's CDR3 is CASSLTPVQIEQFF. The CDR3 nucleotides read TGCGCCAGCAGCTTAACACCTGTACAAATCGAGCAGTTCTTC.